This is a list of T cell receptor beta chains from one sample in a study of T cells in Graves' hyperthyroidism and ophthalmopathy. One entry per CDR3 protein results from TCRdb running MiXCR on the multiplex PCR reads. The data show nearly 750,000 distinct CDR3 sequences, about 35% seen once. Sequencing was performed on blood. The receptor source for this set is a woman aged 40 to 50 with Graves' hyperthyroidism. CDR3s include the opening cysteine and the closing phenylalanine or tryptophan. A D gene is named only where the DNA matches it firmly. The size of a clone is reported for some rows only, either as once, few or many, or as a class for expanded clones.

TRBD1 | TRBJ2-2 | TRBV19 | few | TGTGCCAGTAGTACCCTGGACAGGGGGGTAGCCGGGGAGCTGTTTTTT | CASSTLDRGVAGELFF
TRBD2 | TRBJ2-7 | TRBV6-5 | few | TGTGCCAGCACGGAGATCGGGACTAGTGGCGAGCAGTACTTC | CASTEIGTSGEQYF
TRBD1 | TRBJ1-5 | TRBV19 | many | TGTGCCAGTAGTACAGGGACAGGATATAGTCAGCCCCAGCATTTT | CASSTGTGYSQPQHF
TRBD2 | TRBJ2-7 | TRBV6-1 | once | TGTGCCATCAGTGAAGCGGGAGGGGTTGGGTATGAGCAGTACTTC | CAISEAGGVGYEQYF
- | TRBJ2-7 | TRBV7-9 | - | TGTGCCAGCAGCCCCCAAGGACTCGGGGACGAGCAGTACTTC | CASSPQGLGDEQYF
- | TRBJ2-7 | TRBV19 | - | TGTGCCCGTAGTATAGGTCGTTGGAGAACAGGGACCTACGAGCAGTACTTC | CARSIGRWRTGTYEQYF
- | TRBJ1-3 | TRBV7-9 | many | TGTGCCAGCAGCTTAGAGCCGGCAGGAAACACCATATATTTT | CASSLEPAGNTIYF
- | TRBJ2-2 | TRBV19 | - | TGTGCCAGTAGTATACGTCATCGACACACGACCGGGGAGCTGTTTTTT | CASSIRHRHTTGELFF
- | TRBJ2-3 | TRBV24-1 | once | TGTGCCACCAGTGATACGGGGAGCACAGATACGCAGTATTTT | CATSDTGSTDTQYF
- | TRBJ1-1 | TRBV2 | few | TGTGCCAGCAGTGGCTGGGAGTCGGGCACTGAAGCTTTCTTT | CASSGWESGTEAFF
- | TRBJ1-2 | TRBV9 | many | TGTGCCAGCAGCGTAGGGACACTCGTTAACTATGGCTACACCTTC | CASSVGTLVNYGYTF
- | TRBJ1-2 | TRBV6-1 | - | TGTGCCAGCAGCCAAGATGGCGGGGGGGGCGATCATGGCTACACCTTC | CASSQDGGGGDHGYTF
- | TRBJ1-1 | TRBV25-1 | many | TGTGCCAGCAAGTTGGGGGGGATCACTGAAGCTTTCTTT | CASKLGGITEAFF
- | TRBJ1-1 | TRBV5-6 | - | TGTGCCAGCAGCTCCCCTGAGGGGGGTGAGTACACTGAAGCTTTCTTT | CASSSPEGGEYTEAFF
TRBD1 | TRBJ2-7 | TRBV7-8 | - | TGTGCCAGCAGCCAAAGACAGGGGCCAGATACGCAGTACTTC | CASSQRQGPDTQYF
- | TRBJ2-5 | TRBV20-1 | many | TGCAGTGCTAGTTTTGCGGATCAAGAGACCCAGTACTTC | CSASFADQETQYF
- | TRBJ1-1 | TRBV25-1 | once | TGTGCCAGCAGTGCTTACGACCCGCAAAGGCCGAACACTGAAGCTTTCTTT | CASSAYDPQRPNTEAFF
TRBD1 | TRBJ1-1 | TRBV29-1 | - | TGCAGCGTCGACACCACGGACAGGGGAGGAGGTGAAGCTTTCTTT | CSVDTTDRGGGEAFF
- | TRBJ1-5 | TRBV9 | many | TGTGCCAGCAGCGTAGCAGGGCTTCCTAACCAGCCCCAGCATTTT | CASSVAGLPNQPQHF
TRBD1 | TRBJ1-5 | TRBV29-1 | many | TGCAGCGTCGGACAGGGACTTAGCAATCAGCCCCAGCATTTT | CSVGQGLSNQPQHF
- | TRBJ1-1 | TRBV2 | many | TGTGCCAGGCGCGAAAGGGGAAACACTGAAGCTTTCTTT | CARRERGNTEAFF
- | TRBJ1-1 | TRBV14 | - | TGTGCCAGCAGCCAAGAAGCCCATACGGAGAAAGCTTTCTTT | CASSQEAHTEKAFF
TRBD1 | TRBJ1-4 | TRBV12-3/TRBV12-4 | - | TGTGCCAGCAGCCCAACAGGGGGGACGGAAAAACTGTTTTTT | CASSPTGGTEKLFF
TRBD1 | TRBJ2-7 | TRBV7-2 | many | TGTGCCAGCAGCTCCGTTGGGGGACAGTGGCGCGAGCAGTACTTC | CASSSVGGQWREQYF
- | TRBJ2-5 | TRBV7-2 | - | TGTGCCAGCAGCTTACGGTTTCTTTCAGGGGTCAGCCAAGAGACCCAGTACTTC | CASSLRFLSGVSQETQYF
TRBD1 | TRBJ2-2 | TRBV10-2 | - | TGCGCCAGCAGTGCCGCCGGGACAGGGAACACCGGGGAGCTGTTTTTT | CASSAAGTGNTGELFF
- | TRBJ1-2 | TRBV7-2 | - | TGTGCCAGCAGCTTTGGCCGGACACCCGGCTATGGCTACACCTTC | CASSFGRTPGYGYTF
- | TRBJ1-6 | TRBV13 | once | TGTGCCAGCAGCTTAGGGCGGGTCCCCAACTCACCCCTCCACTTT | CASSLGRVPNSPLHF
- | TRBJ2-5 | TRBV12-3/TRBV12-4 | few | TGTGCCAGCAGTTTTGTCAGCCAAGAGACCCAGTACTTC | CASSFVSQETQYF
TRBD1 | TRBJ1-5 | TRBV29-1 | - | TGCAGCGTCACGGGACAGCGGTATAGCAATCAGCCCCAGCATTTT | CSVTGQRYSNQPQHF
- | TRBJ2-7 | TRBV2 | - | TGTGCCAGCAGTTACGCGTTCGGAGGGTCCTACGAGCAGTACTTC | CASSYAFGGSYEQYF
- | TRBJ1-6 | TRBV4-2 | few | TGTGCCAGCAGCCAAGATATGAATGGAAATTCACCCCTCCACTTT | CASSQDMNGNSPLHF
TRBD2 | TRBJ2-7 | TRBV28 | few | TGTGCCAGCAGTTTAAGCGGGGACGCGATCTACGAGCAGTACTTC | CASSLSGDAIYEQYF
TRBD1 | TRBJ2-2 | TRBV5-1 | - | TGCGCCAGCAGCCAGGGACAGGGTCCCACCGGGGAGCTGTTTTTT | CASSQGQGPTGELFF
TRBD1 | TRBJ1-2 | TRBV19 | many | TGTGCCACCCGGGACAGGGATCATGGCTACACCTTC | CATRDRDHGYTF
TRBD2 | TRBJ2-7 | TRBV6-6 | - | TGTGCCAGCAGAGAGCGGGGGGAGTACGAGCAGTACTTC | CASRERGEYEQYF
TRBD1 | TRBJ1-1 | TRBV5-1 | - | TGCGCCAGCAGCTCCGGGACAGGGGACACTGAAGCTTTCTTT | CASSSGTGDTEAFF
- | TRBJ1-1 | TRBV6-5 | few | TGTGCCAGCAGCCACGGGACCGTTAGGAACACTGAAGCTTTCTTT | CASSHGTVRNTEAFF
TRBD1 | TRBJ1-2 | TRBV10-3 | many | TGTGCCATCAGATTGGACAGGGACTTCAACTATGGCTACACCTTC | CAIRLDRDFNYGYTF
- | TRBJ1-2 | TRBV14 | many | TGTGCCAGCAGCCAAGAACGCAGGGAGCCGCTCTATGGCTACACCTTC | CASSQERREPLYGYTF
- | TRBJ2-5 | TRBV4-3 | few | TGCGCCAGCAGCCAAGGGGGTAATGGGGGGGAGACCCAGTACTTC | CASSQGGNGGETQYF
- | TRBJ1-2 | TRBV24-1 | many | TGTGCCACCAGGGGGATCGGGGGCGACTATGGCTACACCTTC | CATRGIGGDYGYTF
- | TRBJ2-5 | TRBV29-1 | - | TGCAGCCCCCTAAGCGATGGAGAGACCCAGTACTTC | CSPLSDGETQYF
TRBD1 | TRBJ2-7 | TRBV7-9 | once | TGTGCCAGCAGCCCCGGGACAGGGTCGTACAATGAGCAGTACTTC | CASSPGTGSYNEQYF
TRBD1 | TRBJ2-6 | TRBV5-1 | - | TGCGCCAGTACCACTCCAGGGGGCTCTGGGGCCAACGTCCTGACTTTC | CASTTPGGSGANVLTF
TRBD1 | TRBJ1-1 | TRBV6-5 | - | TGTGCCAGCAGTTGGACTACAGGGGGAACTGAAGCTTTCTTT | CASSWTTGGTEAFF
- | TRBJ1-5 | TRBV20-1 | - | TGCAGTCCAAGCCCGGGGGACGCAGGAGATCCCCAGCATTTT | CSPSPGDAGDPQHF
TRBD1 | TRBJ1-1 | TRBV12-3/TRBV12-4 | few | TGTGCCAGCAGTCCTCGACAGGGGGCGGGTAGGTTGAACACTGAAGCTTTCTTT | CASSPRQGAGRLNTEAFF
- | TRBJ1-4 | TRBV19 | few | TGTGCCACGGGCTACAATGAAAAACTGTTTTTT | CATGYNEKLFF
- | TRBJ1-1 | TRBV19 | - | TGTGCCTGGAGTCCGGGGGTAGGAGAGACTGAAGCTTTCTTT | CAWSPGVGETEAFF